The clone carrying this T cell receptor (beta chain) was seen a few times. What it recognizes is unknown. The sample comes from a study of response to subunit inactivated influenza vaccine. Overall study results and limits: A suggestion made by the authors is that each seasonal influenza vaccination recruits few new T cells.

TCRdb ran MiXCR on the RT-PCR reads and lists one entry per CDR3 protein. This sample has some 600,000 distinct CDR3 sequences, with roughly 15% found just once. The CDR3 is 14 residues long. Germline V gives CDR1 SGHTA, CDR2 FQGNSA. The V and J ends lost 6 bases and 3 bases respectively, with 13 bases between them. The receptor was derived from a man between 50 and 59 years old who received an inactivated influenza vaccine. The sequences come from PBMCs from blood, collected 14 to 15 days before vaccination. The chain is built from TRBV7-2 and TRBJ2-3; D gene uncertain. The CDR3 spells CASRWTTRTDTQYF. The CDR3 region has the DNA TGTGCCAGCAGATGGACCACGCGAACAGATACGCAGTATTTT.